These 24 T cell receptor beta chains came from one sample sequenced in a study of T cell responses to AZD1222 COVID-19 vaccine. Here immunoSEQ multiplex PCR was the method, and the copy in TCRdb shows in-frame clones only, minus some. This sample carries roughly 80,000 clones, 90% of them seen once, and the ten largest clones take 2.5% to 4%. This specimen was peripheral blood, taken 28 days after the second AZD1222 dose. These receptors originate from an adult who received the AZD1222 COVID-19 vaccine.

This chain joins TRBV7-7 and TRBJ2-2, with D possibly TRBD2 on 6 matching bases. Trimming shortened V by 5 bases and J by 3 bases, and 13 bases separated the two germline ends. The CDR3 length is 15 residues. Germline V gene sequence: CDR1 SSHAT, CDR2 FNYEAQ (reference sequence). The CDR3 DNA follows: TGTGCCAGCAGCCGCCGGATAGCGGACACCGGGGAGCTGTTTTTT. Translated: CASSRRIADTGELFF. Drawing the rest from reference TRBV7-7 and TRBJ2-2, the complete variable domain is GAGVSQSPRYKVTKRGQDVTLRCDPISSHATLYWYQQALGQGPEFLTYFNYEAQPDKSGLPSDRFSAERPEGSISTLTIQRTEQRDSAMYRCASSRRIADTGELFFGEGSRLTVL.

The chain carries TRBV2 and TRBJ1-1, with 9 bases lining up with TRBD1. The trim removed 6 bases at V and 0 bases at J, leaving 8 bases unmatched. Germline assignment: CDR1 SNHLY and CDR2 FYNNEI. This CDR3 is 16 amino acids long. The DNA of the CDR3 is TGTGCCAGCAGCCCGACAGGGGGAGGAATGAACACTGAAGCTTTCTTT. It encodes CASSPTGGGMNTEAFF.

This chain connects TRBV6-5 to TRBJ1-4; D is perhaps TRBD1 (5 bases). Germline V gene data show CDR1 as MNHEY and CDR2 as SVGAGI. V shed 6 bases and J shed 1 base, with 12 bases lying between them. The CDR3 covers 15 residues. In DNA, the CDR3 is TGTGCCAGCAGCTTGTCGGGGCTAACTAATGAAAAACTGTTTTTT. It yields the protein CASSLSGLTNEKLFF.

The V gene is TRBV5-1, the J gene TRBJ1-3; no clear D gene. V was pared by 1 base and J by 4 bases, with 6 bases between. Germline values: CDR1 SGHRS, CDR2 YFSETQ. CDR3 length equals 13 residues. The CDR3 sequence is CASSLQEGNTIYF. In nucleotides, the CDR3 is TGCGCCAGCAGCTTGCAAGAAGGAAACACCATATATTTT.

The rearrangement uses TRBV5-1 and TRBJ2-3; D is possibly TRBD1 (6 bases). CDR3 length: 17 amino acids. Germline V lookup: CDR1 SGHRS, CDR2 YFSETQ. The germline V and J ends were trimmed by 4 bases and 4 bases, with 22 bases remaining between them. CDR3 DNA: TGCGCCAGCAGCGGAAAGACAGGCCCTTCTATGGCAGATACGCAGTATTTT. It translates to CASSGKTGPSMADTQYF. Full variable domain (missing parts from reference TRBV5-1 and TRBJ2-3): KAGVTQTPRYLIKTRGQQVTLSCSPISGHRSVSWYQQTPGQGLQFLFEYFSETQRNKGNFPGRFSGRQFSNSRSEMNVSTLELGDSALYLCASSGKTGPSMADTQYFGPGTRLTVL.

V usage is TRBV9 and J usage is TRBJ1-1, with a possible D match to TRBD1 (5 bases). This CDR3 comprises 14 residues. Germline assignment: CDR1 SGDLS and CDR2 YYNGEE. V was pared by 2 bases and J by 3 bases, with 11 bases between. CDR3 amino acids: CASSVGTRDTEAFF. In DNA, the CDR3 is TGTGCCAGCAGCGTTGGGACGCGGGACACTGAAGCTTTCTTT.

V and J are TRBV18 and TRBJ1-4; D uncertain. The CDR3 is 14 amino acids. With 3 bases removed from V and 7 bases from J, the gap between germline ends came to 12 bases. CDR1 is KGHSH and CDR2 is LQKENI in the germline V gene. CDR3 region: CASSPGGGAEKLFF. The CDR3 DNA is TGTGCCAGCTCACCGGGTGGTGGTGCTGAAAAACTGTTTTTT.

This rearrangement joins TRBV6-5 to TRBJ2-7, with D perhaps matching TRBD1 (6 bases). The germline gives CDR1 MNHEY, CDR2 SVGAGI. V was trimmed by 5 bases and J by 2 bases, leaving 13 bases between them. The CDR3 sequence is 14 residues long. In DNA form, the CDR3 reads TGTGCCAGCAGTCCCACAGGGAATCCCTACGAGCAGTACTTC. Translated, it gives CASSPTGNPYEQYF.

The J gene is TRBJ2-3, the V gene TRBV30, with 8 bases fitting TRBD2. The CDR3 is 14 amino acids. Germline CDR1 and CDR2: GTSNPN and SVGIG (reference sequence). V gave up 7 bases and J gave up 8 bases; unmatched junction bases: 14. CDR3 DNA: TGTGCCTCGGGGGGGGCTAGCATCTTAGGTACGCAGTATTTT. Its protein is CASGGASILGTQYF.

This clone was detected once. This chain connects TRBV9 to TRBJ1-2; the D gene is possibly TRBD1 (5 bases). The germline V gene has CDR1 SGDLS and CDR2 YYNGEE. There are 16 residues in the CDR3. The germline V and J ends were trimmed by 4 bases and 8 bases, with 24 bases remaining between them. The CDR3 loop reads CASSLSTGSWGGGYTF. Written as DNA, the CDR3 is TGTGCCAGCAGCTTATCCACGGGATCCTGGGGCGGAGGCTACACCTTC.

This chain uses TRBV5-1 with TRBJ1-1; D is uncertain. The ends were cut back, 0 bases at V and 0 bases at J, with 9 bases in the middle. Germline CDR1 and CDR2: SGHRS and YFSETQ. The CDR3 is made up of 15 amino acids. As DNA, the CDR3 is TGCGCCAGCAGCTTGGTGGCCAGGATGAACACTGAAGCTTTCTTT. Protein product: CASSLVARMNTEAFF.

The chain uses TRBV19 and TRBJ1-2, with TRBD1 matching over 7 bases. The germline gives CDR1 LNHDA, CDR2 SQIVND (reference sequence). The CDR3 has 13 amino acids. J was trimmed by 8 bases and V by 5 bases; bases with no gene match: 8. For the CDR3, the DNA is TGTGCCAGTAGTGAGGAGGGGGCAGGCGGCTACACCTTC. Translation: CASSEEGAGGYTF.

The J gene is TRBJ2-5, the V gene TRBV6-5; D ambiguous. CDR1 and CDR2 (germline): MNHEY, SVGAGI. The CDR3 has 11 amino acids. With 8 bases removed from V and 3 bases from J, the gap between germline ends came to 7 bases. The CDR3 reads CASGTKETQYF. The CDR3 nucleotides read TGTGCCAGCGGCACCAAAGAGACCCAGTACTTC.

This clone was found once. J is TRBJ1-2 and V is TRBV14, with D perhaps matching TRBD1 (6 bases). This CDR3 is 16 amino acids long. Germline assignment: CDR1 SGHDN and CDR2 FVKESK. V was clipped by 3 bases and J by 2 bases, with 16 bases between them. CDR3 in amino acids: CASSHFPQGSNYGYTF. The DNA for the CDR3 is TGTGCCAGCAGCCATTTTCCGCAGGGGAGCAACTATGGCTACACCTTC.

This sequence joins TRBV12-3 or TRBV12-4 and TRBJ2-5; maybe TRBD1 (5 bases). CDR3 size: 13 residues. Trimming took 3 bases from V and 4 from J, leaving 9 bases between them. CDR3 amino acids: CASSFRVSETQYF. The DNA of the CDR3 is TGTGCCAGCAGTTTCAGGGTTTCAGAGACCCAGTACTTC.

This rearrangement joins TRBV7-3 to TRBJ2-5, with D tentatively TRBD1 or TRBD2 (5 bases each). Trimming took off 8 bases at V and 5 bases at J, with 9 bases between the two ends. The CDR3 has 11 amino acids. Germline-derived CDR1 and CDR2 are SGHTA and FQGTGA. The CDR3 DNA reads as TGTGCCAGCTCCGAGGGGGAGACCCAGTACTTC. It codes for CASSEGETQYF.

This clone was seen once. The chain links TRBV2 to TRBJ1-1; 7 bases match TRBD1. The CDR3 extends over 13 amino acids. The germline gives CDR1 SNHLY, CDR2 FYNNEI. J lost 11 bases, V lost 7 bases, and 13 bases had no gene match. The CDR3: CASNRGQTPPAFF. The CDR3 DNA follows: TGTGCCAGCAATCGGGGACAGACCCCACCGGCTTTCTTT.

The chain recombines TRBV7-9 with TRBJ1-2; maybe TRBD1 (6 bases). Looked up from germline, CDR1 is SEHNR and CDR2 is FQNEAQ (reference sequence). Trimming cost V 5 bases and J 3 bases, with 13 bases left between them. The CDR3 is 14 residues long. The CDR3 DNA is TGTGCCAGCAGCACCCAGGACAGTTACTATGGCTACACCTTC. Translated: CASSTQDSYYGYTF.

The V gene is TRBV6-6, the J gene TRBJ2-1, with 7 bases lining up with TRBD1. This CDR3 has 12 amino acids. Germline trimming cut 2 bases from V and 8 bases from J; bases unmatched to any gene: 0. Germline-derived CDR1 and CDR2 are MNHNY and SVGAGI (reference sequence). The CDR3 spells CASSYRGHEQFF. The CDR3 DNA is TGTGCCAGCAGTTACAGGGGGCATGAGCAGTTCTTC.

On this clone: One end of the junction is discordant with germline, which a read error may explain. The chain links TRBV6-1 to TRBJ1-2; perhaps TRBD1 as D (6 bases). CDR3 length: 13 residues. Germline-derived CDR1 and CDR2 are MNHNS and SASEGT. The CDR3 DNA is TGTGCCAGCAGTGGAGCGGGGGGGCACGTCCCTTCCTTC. The encoded protein is CASSGAGGHVPSF.

V usage is TRBV5-8 and J usage is TRBJ2-3; D is uncertain. V was shortened by 5 bases and J by 6 bases, with 13 bases between the two germline ends. This CDR3 comprises 13 residues. Germline V gene lookup returns CDR1 SGHTS and CDR2 YDEGEE. The CDR3 spells CASRSPDGDTQYF. The CDR3 DNA reads as TGTGCCAGCAGGTCGCCCGATGGGGATACGCAGTATTTT.

This chain uses TRBV13 with TRBJ1-1; 7 bases fit TRBD1. V lost 4 bases and J lost 1; bases outside the gene matches: 9. Germline-derived CDR1 and CDR2 are PRHDT and FYEKMQ (reference sequence). This CDR3 comprises 16 residues. The CDR3 region has the DNA TGTGCCAGCAGCTCCCCGACAGGGCGAGCGAACACTGAAGCTTTCTTT. This gives the protein CASSSPTGRANTEAFF. The full variable domain, its missing parts supplied by reference TRBV13 and TRBJ1-1, is AAGVIQSPRHLIKEKRETATLKCYPIPRHDTVYWYQQGPGQDPQFLISFYEKMQSDKGSIPDRFSAQQFSDYHSELNMSSLELGDSALYFCASSSPTGRANTEAFFGQGTRLTVV.

The chain has TRBV7-2 and TRBJ1-6; a weak D match, TRBD1 (5 bases). Germline CDR1 reads SGHTA; CDR2 reads FQGNSA. V was pared by 5 bases and J by 9 bases, with 11 bases between. The CDR3 runs 13 residues. The CDR3 loop is CASSSGTASPLHF. CDR3 sequence (DNA): TGTGCCAGCAGCAGTGGGACGGCTTCACCCCTCCACTTT.

This clone was seen a single time. CDR3 nucleotide sequence: TGTGCCAGCAGCTTGACTAGGGTCCACGAGCAGTACTTC. Amino acid sequence: CASSLTRVHEQYF. The chain links TRBV11-3 to TRBJ2-7; the D gene is possibly TRBD2 (6 bases). Trimming cost V 3 bases and J 5 bases, with 11 bases left between them. Germline CDR1 SGHNT, CDR2 YENEEA. This CDR3 is built from 13 residues.